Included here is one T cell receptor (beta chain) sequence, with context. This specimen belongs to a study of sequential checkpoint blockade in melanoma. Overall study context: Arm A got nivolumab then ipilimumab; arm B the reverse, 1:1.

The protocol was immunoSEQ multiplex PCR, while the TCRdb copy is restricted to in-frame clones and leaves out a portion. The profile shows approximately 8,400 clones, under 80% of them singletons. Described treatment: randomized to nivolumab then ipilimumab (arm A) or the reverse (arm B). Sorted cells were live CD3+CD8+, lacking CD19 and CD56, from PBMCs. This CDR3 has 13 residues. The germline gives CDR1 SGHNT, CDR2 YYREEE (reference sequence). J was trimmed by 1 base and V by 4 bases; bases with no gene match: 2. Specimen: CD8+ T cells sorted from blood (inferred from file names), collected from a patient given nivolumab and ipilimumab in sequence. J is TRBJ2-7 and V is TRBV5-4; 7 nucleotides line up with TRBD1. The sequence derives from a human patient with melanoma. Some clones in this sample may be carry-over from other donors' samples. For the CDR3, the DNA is TGTGCCAGCAGCCGGGACAGATCCTACGAGCAGTACTTC. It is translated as CASSRDRSYEQYF.